This T cell receptor (beta chain) was documented in a study of identical twins. Overall study results and limits: Monozygotic twin pairs showed more out-of-frame TCR alpha sharing than models estimated. Analyses based on zero insertions could be partly confounded by invariant MAIT and iNKT cells.

Template switching created a universal primer site, and the cDNA included unique molecular identifiers. TCRdb processed the 5' RACE reads anew with MiXCR; each CDR3 protein has one entry. Of 1.5 million to 2 million distinct CDR3 sequences in the sample, roughly a third were seen once. This clonotype has a handful of counts. Its target is not known. The CDR3 runs to 18 residues. The germline V gene has CDR1 SQVTM and CDR2 ANQGSEA. The V and J ends lost 6 bases and 2 bases, in that order; junction bases with no gene match: 13. The receptor's source is a newborn girl in good health. The chain carries TRBV29-1 and TRBJ2-1; 13 nucleotides align to TRBD2. Material for sequencing was cord blood. Written as DNA, the CDR3 is TGCAGCGTGAGCAAGGCTACTAGCGGGAGGGCCACCTACAATGAGCAGTTCTTC. Translating it yields CSVSKATSGRATYNEQFF.